The T cell receptor beta chain described here comes from a study of T cell changes during pregnancy in multiple sclerosis. V was pared by 2 bases and J by 5 bases, with 12 bases between. Per the germline V gene, CDR1 is SGHNT and CDR2 is YENEEA. This CDR3 region has 14 residues. Libraries were prepared by immunoSEQ multiplex PCR; TCRdb keeps only in-frame clonotypes and omits some of them. The profile covers tens of thousands of clones, with 85% to 95% appearing a single time and 0.35% to 0.4% taken by the ten largest. This specimen consisted of CD4+ T cells from peripheral blood mononuclear cells, obtained in the second trimester of pregnancy. The chain carries TRBV11-3 and TRBJ1-1, with D possibly being TRBD1 (6 bases). This TCR came from a female donor with multiple sclerosis, enrolled in a pregnancy study. The DNA of the CDR3 is TGTGCCAGCAGCTTACGGGGGGCCGGGACTGAAGCTTTCTTT. Its translation: CASSLRGAGTEAFF. The full variable domain, with the rest looked up from reference TRBV11-3 and TRBJ1-1, is EAGVVQSPRYKIIEKKQPVAFWCNPISGHNTLYWYLQNLGQGPELLIRYENEEAVDDSQLPKDRFSAERLKGVDSTLKIQPAELGDSAVYLCASSLRGAGTEAFFGQGTRLTVV.